Below, 4 T cell receptor beta chains from the same sample are listed, as sequenced in a study of Graves' ophthalmopathy and Graves' hyperthyroidism. Beta-chain TCR CDR3 regions were amplified from RNA transcripts. RT-PCR with HTBI primers came first, then second-round multiplex PCR. TCRdb ran MiXCR on the multiplex PCR reads and lists one entry per CDR3 protein. Of some 410,000 distinct CDR3 sequences detected, roughly 20% appear once; the ten largest clones hold 2.5% to 3.5%. The source material was peripheral blood. Receptors originate from a young woman with stable Graves' hyperthyroidism.

This clonotype was counted ten times or more. The chain carries TRBV12-3 or TRBV12-4 and TRBJ2-7, with D unresolved. V dropped 5 bases and J dropped 3 bases, with 8 bases sitting between them. CDR3 length: 12 residues. Here the CDR3 reads CASSPVLYEQYF. The CDR3 DNA follows: TGTGCCAGCAGTCCAGTCCTCTACGAGCAGTACTTC.

This clonotype was observed many times. The gene calls are TRBV29-1 and TRBJ2-7; D is unresolved. Between the trimmed V and J ends, which lost 4 bases and 4 bases, there was a span of 11 bases. The CDR3 is 12 residues long. Germline V gene lookup returns CDR1 SQVTM and CDR2 ANQGSEA. The CDR3 DNA sequence: TGCAGCGTTGTAGGGTCATCGTACGAGCAGTACTTC. Translated, it gives CSVVGSSYEQYF.

This clonotype was observed a handful of times. The chain employs TRBV28 and TRBJ2-7, with 9 bases fitting TRBD1. Germline assignment: CDR1 MDHEN and CDR2 SYDVKM. CDR3 length equals 14 residues. Trimming took 8 bases from V and 3 from J; bases not matched to a gene: 8. The CDR3 loop reads CASGRGDRVYEQYF. The CDR3 nucleotides are TGTGCCAGCGGTCGAGGGGACAGGGTCTACGAGCAGTACTTC.

This clonotype was counted at least ten times. This chain uses TRBV2 with TRBJ2-7; tentatively, D is TRBD1 or TRBD2 (6 bases each). The CDR3 runs 17 residues. The V end lost 2 bases, the J end lost 2 bases, and 19 bases lay between the germline ends. Germline values: CDR1 SNHLY, CDR2 FYNNEI. CDR3 protein: CASSEMGAGRDPYEQYF. The CDR3 DNA reads TGTGCCAGCAGTGAAATGGGGGCGGGGCGGGACCCCTACGAGCAGTACTTC.